This TCR beta chain was captured by sequencing in a study of cytomegalovirus exposure and HLA in healthy donors. Overall study findings and caveats: The tendency of first-cohort TCR clusters to co-occur in the roughly 110 validation repertoires was identified by a subsequent analysis. Rare TCR sequences predominated, though certain public TCRs were found in many donors. A few chains linked to CMV were shown in vitro to be specific for CMV antigens. Cytomegalovirus-associated TCR beta chains were listed, numbering 150 to 200.

Data came from immunoSEQ multiplex PCR; TCRdb stores just in-frame clones and leaves some out. The sample shows about 47,000 clones, about 90% of them seen only once. A few counts support this clone. The antigen remains undetermined. This TCR came from a man between 18 and 29 years old in good health and CMV-seronegative. What was sequenced was PBMCs.

CDR3 amino acids: CASSSLGQGRYYGYTF. CDR3 coding DNA: TGTGCCAGCAGTTCCCTCGGACAGGGGAGGTACTATGGCTACACCTTC. The chain is built from TRBV6-5 and TRBJ1-2; 9 bases are shared with TRBD1. The CDR3 totals 16 residues. Trimming cost V 4 bases and J 3 bases; bases outside gene matches: 9. Germline V gene sequence: CDR1 MNHEY, CDR2 SVGAGI.